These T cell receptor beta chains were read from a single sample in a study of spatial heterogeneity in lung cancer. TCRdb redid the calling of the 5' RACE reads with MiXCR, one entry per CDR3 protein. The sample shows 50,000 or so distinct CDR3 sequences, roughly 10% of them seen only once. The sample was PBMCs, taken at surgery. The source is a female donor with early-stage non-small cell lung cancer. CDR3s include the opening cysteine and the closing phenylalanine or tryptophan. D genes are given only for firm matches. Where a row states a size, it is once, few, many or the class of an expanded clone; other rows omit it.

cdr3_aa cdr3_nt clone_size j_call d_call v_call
CASRDFGNQPQHF TGTGCCAGTAGGGACTTTGGCAATCAGCCCCAGCATTTT NA TRBJ1-5 NA TRBV19
CASSLRIQETQYF TGTGCCAGCAGCTTGCGGATACAAGAGACCCAGTACTTC NA TRBJ2-5 NA TRBV12-3/TRBV12-4
CASSVSTGTAYGYTF TGTGCCAGCAGCGTATCAACAGGGACGGCTTATGGCTACACCTTC medium-sized TRBJ1-2 NA TRBV16
CASSPPDGITEAFF TGTGCCAGCAGTCCCCCAGACGGGATCACTGAAGCTTTCTTT NA TRBJ1-1 NA TRBV28
CATSDSGGGYTEAFF TGTGCCACCAGTGATTCCGGGGGAGGGTACACTGAAGCTTTCTTT NA TRBJ1-1 NA TRBV24-1
CSAPRVSASTDTQYF TGCAGTGCACCTCGGGTTAGTGCTAGCACAGATACGCAGTATTTT many TRBJ2-3 NA TRBV20-1
CSVEERNPRKPTDTQYF TGCAGCGTTGAAGAAAGGAATCCTCGCAAACCGACAGATACGCAGTATTTT few TRBJ2-3 NA TRBV29-1
CSAFTGDGNEAFF TGCAGTGCTTTCACAGGGGATGGCAATGAAGCTTTCTTT NA TRBJ1-1 TRBD1 TRBV20-1
CASSYGTDSGNTIYF TGTGCCAGCAGCTACGGGACAGACTCTGGAAACACCATATATTTT many TRBJ1-3 TRBD1 TRBV7-9
CASSGGPIGNQPQHF TGTGCCAGCAGCGGGGGACCTATAGGCAATCAGCCCCAGCATTTT NA TRBJ1-5 NA TRBV7-9
CASNPFRQGPGYEQYF TGTGCCTCCAATCCTTTCCGGCAGGGGCCCGGTTACGAGCAGTACTTC many TRBJ2-7 NA TRBV7-8
CASSLGILETQYF TGTGCCAGCAGCTTGGGCATACTCGAGACCCAGTACTTC many TRBJ2-5 NA TRBV5-6
CASSYLSRDQETQYF TGCGCCAGCAGCTACCTCTCGAGGGACCAAGAGACCCAGTACTTC NA TRBJ2-5 NA TRBV5-1
CSAPLGGVGTEAFF TGCAGTGCACCCCTGGGGGGGGTGGGCACTGAAGCTTTCTTT once TRBJ1-1 NA TRBV20-1
CAWSRQGWRAFF TGTGCCTGGAGTCGACAGGGTTGGAGAGCTTTCTTT NA TRBJ1-1 TRBD1 TRBV30
CASGRSGDTQYF TGTGCCAGCGGCAGGTCAGGGGATACGCAGTATTTT few TRBJ2-3 NA TRBV12-3/TRBV12-4
CASSNAGTGLNEQFF TGTGCCAGCAGCAACGCCGGGACAGGGCTGAATGAGCAGTTCTTC NA TRBJ2-1 TRBD1 TRBV7-9
CASRLGTGPGELFF TGTGCCAGTCGACTAGGGACAGGGCCCGGGGAGCTGTTTTTT NA TRBJ2-2 TRBD1 TRBV19
CSARVGSSGEKLFF TGCAGTGCTAGAGTAGGGTCGTCGGGCGAAAAACTGTTTTTT many TRBJ1-4 NA TRBV20-1
CASSLGARGEQETQYF TGTGCCAGCAGCTTAGGGGCCAGGGGGGAACAAGAGACCCAGTACTTC NA TRBJ2-5 NA TRBV7-2
CASSLEQGHSPLHF TGTGCCAGCAGCTTGGAACAGGGGCATTCACCCCTCCACTTT few TRBJ1-6 TRBD1 TRBV5-4
CASGEGREETQYF TGTGCCAGCGGCGAGGGGCGGGAAGAGACCCAGTACTTC many TRBJ2-5 NA TRBV5-6
CASSRDWGTEAFF TGTGCCAGCAGCCGAGACTGGGGGACTGAAGCTTTCTTT NA TRBJ1-1 NA TRBV7-2
CAISEPVPSKGGTQYF TGTGCCATCAGTGAGCCGGTGCCTAGCAAGGGGGGTACGCAGTATTTT few TRBJ2-3 NA TRBV10-3
CASNAGGNEQYF TGTGCCAGTAATGCAGGGGGCAACGAGCAGTACTTC NA TRBJ2-7 TRBD1 TRBV19
CASSPPGQDIYGYTF TGTGCCAGCAGTCCTCCGGGACAGGATATCTATGGCTACACCTTC NA TRBJ1-2 TRBD1 TRBV5-6
CAISESAPTYEQYF TGTGCCATCAGTGAGTCGGCACCTACCTACGAGCAGTACTTC few TRBJ2-7 NA TRBV10-3
CATSGARGTDTQYF TGTGCCACCAGCGGAGCCAGGGGCACAGATACGCAGTATTTT NA TRBJ2-3 NA TRBV15
CASSPWDGYNGYTF TGCGCCAGCAGCCCATGGGACGGATACAATGGCTACACCTTC many TRBJ1-2 NA TRBV5-1
CASNTGSGRSNQPQHF TGTGCCAGCAATACAGGATCGGGGCGTAGCAATCAGCCCCAGCATTTT few TRBJ1-5 NA TRBV6-6
CASSLVWAGTGTDTQYF TGTGCCAGCAGCTTAGTGTGGGCGGGAACGGGAACAGATACGCAGTATTTT few TRBJ2-3 NA TRBV7-8
CASSPNSGTSRHTQYF TGTGCCAGCAGCCCAAACTCCGGGACTAGCCGCCATACGCAGTATTTT many TRBJ2-3 TRBD2 TRBV28
CAISEYRGSSYEQYF TGTGCCATCAGTGAGTACCGGGGGAGCTCCTACGAGCAGTACTTC NA TRBJ2-7 NA TRBV10-3
CASSMGGNTEAFF TGTGCCAGTAGTATGGGGGGGAACACTGAAGCTTTCTTT few TRBJ1-1 NA TRBV19
CASSQPMIRGTNTEAFF TGTGCCAGCAGCCAACCAATGATCAGGGGCACGAACACTGAAGCTTTCTTT many TRBJ1-1 NA TRBV5-6
CASKLGFDGAGELFF TGTGCCAGCAAGCTTGGATTCGATGGCGCCGGGGAGCTGTTTTTT many TRBJ2-2 NA TRBV6-5
CASSFSESEQYF TGTGCCAGCAGCTTTAGCGAGAGCGAGCAGTACTTC few TRBJ2-7 NA TRBV6-1
CASSLSGDRAYEQYF TGTGCCAGCAGCTTGTCGGGCGACAGAGCCTACGAGCAGTACTTC NA TRBJ2-7 NA TRBV5-5
CASRGREYDYGYTF TGTGCCAGCAGAGGCAGGGAGTACGACTATGGCTACACCTTC NA TRBJ1-2 NA TRBV2
CASSLGGGAGEAFF TGTGCCAGCAGCTTAGGTGGGGGCGCCGGTGAAGCTTTCTTT many TRBJ1-1 NA TRBV7-9
CASSIVEGMNTEAFF TGTGCCAGTAGTATAGTGGAGGGGATGAACACTGAAGCTTTCTTT NA TRBJ1-1 NA TRBV19
CSAKQGYTEAFF TGCAGTGCCAAACAGGGGTACACTGAAGCTTTCTTT NA TRBJ1-1 TRBD1 TRBV20-1
CASLNGGTNQPQHF TGTGCCAGCCTCAACGGGGGGACGAATCAGCCCCAGCATTTT few TRBJ1-5 NA TRBV28
CSADSGGTYEQYF TGCAGTGCCGACTCAGGGGGCACCTACGAGCAGTACTTC many TRBJ2-7 TRBD1 TRBV20-1
CASIPTDTDTQYF TGTGCCAGCATCCCAACGGACACAGATACGCAGTATTTT once TRBJ2-3 NA TRBV6-2/TRBV6-3
CSVGQLNTEAFF TGCAGCGTAGGACAGCTGAACACTGAAGCTTTCTTT many TRBJ1-1 NA TRBV29-1
CASSLGLAGTEETQYF TGTGCCAGTAGTCTGGGACTAGCGGGGACGGAAGAGACCCAGTACTTC few TRBJ2-5 TRBD2 TRBV19
CASRYRGGKNTEAFF TGTGCCAGCAGATATAGAGGGGGGAAGAACACTGAAGCTTTCTTT few TRBJ1-1 NA TRBV7-6
CASRDTGGRNEQFF TGCGCCAGCAGGGATACAGGGGGCCGAAATGAGCAGTTCTTC few TRBJ2-1 TRBD1 TRBV4-3
CASRPGTGEGEKLFF TGTGCCAGCAGGCCAGGGACAGGGGAGGGTGAAAAACTGTTTTTT few TRBJ1-4 TRBD1 TRBV6-6
CAISQLTGGYGYTF TGTGCCATCAGCCAACTCACAGGGGGTTATGGCTACACCTTC NA TRBJ1-2 TRBD1 TRBV10-3
CASSSLPNTIYF TGTGCCAGCAGTTCCCTCCCAAACACCATATATTTT many TRBJ1-3 NA TRBV12-3/TRBV12-4
CASSPPAGAGDTQYF TGTGCCAGCTCACCACCGGCGGGGGCAGGAGATACGCAGTATTTT NA TRBJ2-3 NA TRBV18
CASSPPGQSGNTIYF TGTGCCAGCTCACCACCGGGACAGTCTGGAAACACCATATATTTT NA TRBJ1-3 TRBD1 TRBV18
CASSYGVGYNEQFF TGTGCCAGCAGTTACGGGGTGGGGTACAATGAGCAGTTCTTC medium-sized TRBJ2-1 NA TRBV6-5
CASSFGLNTEAFF TGCGCCAGCAGCTTCGGACTCAACACTGAAGCTTTCTTT many TRBJ1-1 NA TRBV5-1
CASSLAPYTDTQYF TGTGCCAGCAGCTTAGCACCCTACACAGATACGCAGTATTTT NA TRBJ2-3 NA TRBV7-8
CASSQGRGMRYNEQFF TGTGCCAGCAGCCAGGGCCGAGGGATGAGATACAATGAGCAGTTCTTC NA TRBJ2-1 NA TRBV4-2
CASSLAQGGGELFF TGCGCCAGCAGCTTGGCCCAAGGCGGCGGGGAGCTGTTTTTT NA TRBJ2-2 NA TRBV5-1